Described below is a single TCR beta chain sequence and its context. Using immunoSEQ multiplex PCR, the repertoire was profiled, and TCRdb retains in-frame clones only, with some absent. The sample lists 100,000 to 150,000 clones, 88% occurring once. The sample belongs to a study of blood T cell repertoires in COVID-19. Germline CDR1 reads SGHKS; CDR2 reads YYEKEE (reference sequence). CDR3 length: 13 residues. Trimming removed 2 bases from V and 0 bases from J, with 5 bases in between. The material sequenced was peripheral blood. The sequence was obtained from a human donor in a cohort sampled during active COVID-19. V usage is TRBV5-5 and J usage is TRBJ2-5; D gene uncertain. The CDR3, as DNA: TGTGCCAGCAGCTTACTATACCAAGAGACCCAGTACTTC. Its protein is CASSLLYQETQYF.